A selection of T cell receptor beta chains follows, all from one sample in a study of blood T cell repertoires in COVID-19. Generated by immunoSEQ multiplex PCR, the TCRdb table keeps only in-frame clones and is missing some. The profile shows around 300,000 clones, 80% to 90% of them singletons. Sequenced sample: PBMCs or T cells enriched from blood (not recorded which). The receptors shown here come from a man younger than 40 who had recovered from COVID-19. Both conserved end residues are part of each CDR3. The D gene is left open where the match is weak. Clone size is shown for a subset of rows, as once, few, many or a class of expanded clone.

v_gene	d_gene	abundance	j_gene	CDR3aa	CDR3nt
TRBV4-1	TRBD1	once	TRBJ2-5	CASSHRTGAQETQYF	TGCGCCAGCAGCCATCGGACAGGCGCCCAAGAGACCCAGTACTTC
TRBV20-1	TRBD1	-	TRBJ1-2	CSASYSGGDGYTF	TGCAGTGCTAGTTATTCAGGGGGAGATGGCTACACCTTC
TRBV6-5	TRBD1	-	TRBJ2-7	CASSTRTGVVDEQYF	TGTGCCAGCAGTACTCGGACAGGGGTCGTCGACGAGCAGTACTTC
TRBV5-5	-	-	TRBJ2-7	CASSYRDSYEQYF	TGTGCCAGCAGCTACAGGGATTCCTACGAGCAGTACTTC
TRBV7-9	TRBD1	-	TRBJ2-5	CASSPPDRGMETQYF	TGTGCCAGCAGCCCCCCGGACAGGGGGATGGAGACCCAGTACTTC
TRBV27	-	-	TRBJ1-2	CASSSGHLANYGYTF	TGTGCCAGCAGTTCCGGACACTTAGCTAACTATGGCTACACCTTC
TRBV5-4	TRBD2	once	TRBJ2-7	CASSHPGLGKSYEQYF	TGTGCCAGCAGTCACCCGGGACTAGGGAAATCCTACGAGCAGTACTTC
TRBV13	TRBD1	-	TRBJ2-1	CASSLWGQGNEQFF	TGTGCCAGCAGCTTATGGGGACAGGGCAATGAGCAGTTCTTC
TRBV7-8	-	-	TRBJ2-7	CASSLALQGAYEQYF	TGTGCCAGCAGCTTAGCTTTACAGGGCGCCTACGAGCAGTACTTC
TRBV7-6	TRBD1	-	TRBJ1-2	CASSEGQGGDYGYTF	TGTGCCAGCAGCGAAGGACAGGGGGGGGACTATGGCTACACCTTC
TRBV11-2	TRBD2	-	TRBJ2-5	CASSILAGGPTTQYF	TGTGCCAGCAGCATTCTAGCGGGGGGGCCCACGACCCAGTACTTC
TRBV4-2	TRBD1	few	TRBJ2-7	CASSQGQTRNFYEQYF	TGTGCCAGCAGCCAGGGACAGACTCGAAATTTCTACGAGCAGTACTTC
TRBV6-5	-	few	TRBJ2-2	CASSPTESGELFF	TGTGCCAGCAGCCCGACGGAGTCGGGGGAGCTGTTTTTT
TRBV5-1	-	-	TRBJ1-6	CASSLGTVNSPLHF	TGCGCCAGCAGCTTGGGGACAGTTAATTCACCCCTCCACTTT
TRBV30	-	-	TRBJ1-2	CAWSVRGRGRGGYTF	TGTGCCTGGAGTGTACGCGGCAGGGGAAGGGGTGGCTACACCTTC
TRBV20-1	-	-	TRBJ2-1	CSARSDNEQFF	TGCAGTGCTAGATCGGACAATGAGCAGTTCTTC
TRBV15	TRBD2	-	TRBJ2-1	CATSKGLAGDTSYNEQFF	TGTGCCACCAGCAAGGGTCTAGCGGGGGACACCTCCTACAATGAGCAGTTCTTC
TRBV7-9	TRBD2	-	TRBJ2-1	CASSRPLAGGPNEQFF	TGTGCCAGCAGCCGTCCCCTAGCGGGGGGGCCCAATGAGCAGTTCTTC
TRBV9	TRBD1	-	TRBJ1-1	CASSVWGQGATEAFF	TGTGCCAGCAGCGTATGGGGGCAGGGGGCGACTGAAGCTTTCTTT
TRBV5-1	TRBD2	-	TRBJ2-5	CASSLAPAGERETQYF	TGCGCCAGCAGCTTGGCCCCAGCGGGGGAGCGCGAGACCCAGTACTTC
TRBV6-4	-	few	TRBJ2-3	CASSDTGGTDTQYF	TGTGCCAGCAGTGATACTGGCGGGACAGATACGCAGTATTTT
TRBV10-2	-	-	TRBJ1-2	CASSEMVPSLIYGYTF	TGCGCCAGCAGTGAAATGGTTCCGAGCCTTATCTATGGCTACACCTTC
TRBV11-2	-	-	TRBJ1-1	CASSLSGSGGGAFF	TGTGCCAGCAGCTTATCCGGTTCGGGCGGAGGAGCTTTCTTT
TRBV4-1	-	-	TRBJ1-1	CASSQGSATIMNTEAFF	TGCGCCAGCAGCCAGGGCTCCGCGACGATTATGAACACTGAAGCTTTCTTT
TRBV19	TRBD1	-	TRBJ2-7	CASSPGQVYEQYF	TGTGCCAGTAGTCCCGGACAGGTCTACGAGCAGTACTTC
TRBV19	-	-	TRBJ1-5	CASSIAGDLQGQPQHF	TGTGCCAGTAGTATAGCTGGGGATCTTCAGGGGCAGCCCCAGCATTTT
TRBV28	-	-	TRBJ2-7	CASTASHSGGAYEQYF	TGTGCCAGCACAGCTTCCCACTCAGGAGGGGCCTACGAGCAGTACTTC
TRBV7-9	-	-	TRBJ2-7	CASSAQGYEQYF	TGTGCCAGCAGCGCCCAGGGTTACGAGCAGTACTTC
TRBV19	-	-	TRBJ1-5	CASSTVGGRGDQPQHF	TGTGCCAGTAGTACTGTTGGGGGCCGAGGGGATCAGCCCCAGCATTTT
TRBV9	TRBD1	-	TRBJ2-1	CASSVQGASSYNEQFF	TGTGCCAGCAGCGTTCAGGGGGCAAGCTCCTACAATGAGCAGTTCTTC
TRBV19	TRBD2	-	TRBJ2-5	CASSIAVSGGETQYF	TGTGCCAGTAGTATAGCTGTTTCCGGGGGGGAGACCCAGTACTTC
TRBV5-4	-	-	TRBJ2-3	CASSLVVAVGTDTQYF	TGTGCCAGCAGCTTGGTGGTAGCGGTGGGTACAGATACGCAGTATTTT
TRBV6-5	-	-	TRBJ1-2	CASSLRGSIGYTF	TGTGCCAGCAGTTTGAGGGGGTCAATTGGCTACACCTTC
TRBV5-5	TRBD2	-	TRBJ2-1	CASSLAGWEQFF	TGTGCCAGCAGCCTAGCGGGGTGGGAGCAGTTCTTC
TRBV15	-	-	TRBJ1-4	CATSHHRDTNEKLFF	TGTGCCACCAGCCACCACAGGGATACTAATGAAAAACTGTTTTTT
TRBV3-1/TRBV3-2	TRBD1	-	TRBJ2-1	CASSQGPWTGSYNEQFF	TGTGCCAGCAGCCAAGGACCTTGGACAGGGTCCTACAATGAGCAGTTCTTC
TRBV9	-	-	TRBJ2-7	CASSAGLSYEQYF	TGTGCCAGCAGCGCGGGACTCTCCTACGAGCAGTACTTC
TRBV7-9	TRBD2	-	TRBJ2-7	CASSWTSGGAFYEQYF	TGTGCCAGCAGCTGGACTAGCGGGGGGGCTTTTTACGAGCAGTACTTC
TRBV10-3	TRBD1	-	TRBJ1-5	CAISESGDRQPQHF	TGTGCCATCAGTGAATCCGGGGACAGGCAGCCCCAGCATTTT
TRBV5-1	-	-	TRBJ2-2	CASSLAWAGNTGELFF	TGCGCCAGCAGCCTAGCTTGGGCGGGGAACACCGGGGAGCTGTTTTTT